Below, one T cell receptor beta chain is given with its context. Germline V gene data show CDR1 as MDHEN and CDR2 as SYDVKM. The CDR3 contains 14 residues. With V trimmed by 5 bases and J by 6 bases, 8 bases remained unmatched. The source of the sample is a study of siplizumab effects on memory and regulatory T cells. Here immunoSEQ multiplex PCR was the method, and the copy in TCRdb shows in-frame clones only, minus some. The table has approximately 100,000 clones, about nine tenths seen once. The chain links TRBV28 to TRBJ1-2; 8 nucleotides align to TRBD1. The TCR sequence derives from a human donor in good health. The source material was non-Treg CD4+ T cells sorted from blood. CDR3 amino acids: CASSHSQGGNGYTF. The DNA of the CDR3 is TGTGCCAGCAGTCACTCACAGGGGGGGAATGGCTACACCTTC.